Reported below is one T cell receptor beta chain. After the reaction, the investigators sorted the proliferating CFSE-low CD3+CD4+ and CD3+CD8+ responders. Sequencing used immunoSEQ multiplex PCR; TCRdb keeps in-frame clones, though not all of them. This table has fewer than 25,000 clones, about 45% appearing once. This sample was taken from a study of graft-versus-host responses after intestinal transplantation. The J segment lost 2 bases and the V segment lost 2 bases, leaving 5 bases of the junction unmatched. CDR1 is SGHDN and CDR2 is FVKESK in the germline V gene. This CDR3 is built from 15 residues.

The genes are TRBV14 and TRBJ2-5; 7 nucleotides match TRBD1. The material sequenced was alloreactive CD4+ T cells from a mixed lymphocyte reaction culture, taken before intestinal transplant. As to subset: CFSE-low proliferating T cells sorted from roughly six-day pre-transplant mixed lymphocyte reaction (GvH or HvG direction). The receptor was derived from a human patient who received an intestinal transplant. CDR3 coding DNA: TGTGCCAGCAGCCAACTGGGACAGATACAAGAGACCCAGTACTTC. It encodes CASSQLGQIQETQYF.